Reported below is one TCR beta chain. This sample is part of a study of T cells in tuberculosis. Time point described: new active TB diagnosis, blood taken before or within 7 days of starting treatment. Each clinical donor contributed on average about 96,000 T cells from unsorted cryopreserved PBMC. This CDR3 comprises 12 residues. V lost 5 bases, J lost 6 bases, and 11 bases lay in between. Per the germline V gene, CDR1 is MDHEN and CDR2 is SYDVKM. The data were produced by immunoSEQ multiplex PCR, yet TCRdb's version contains in-frame clones alone and is incomplete. Of roughly 31,000 clones in the sample, about 83% were seen once.

The rearrangement links TRBV28 to TRBJ2-7, with D perhaps TRBD1 (5 bases). The receptor was isolated from an adult with tuberculosis. Material: PBMCs, obtained at tuberculosis diagnosis. The CDR3 region has the DNA TGTGCCAGCAGTCTTGCCAGGGCCGAGCAGTACTTC. It specifies CASSLARAEQYF.